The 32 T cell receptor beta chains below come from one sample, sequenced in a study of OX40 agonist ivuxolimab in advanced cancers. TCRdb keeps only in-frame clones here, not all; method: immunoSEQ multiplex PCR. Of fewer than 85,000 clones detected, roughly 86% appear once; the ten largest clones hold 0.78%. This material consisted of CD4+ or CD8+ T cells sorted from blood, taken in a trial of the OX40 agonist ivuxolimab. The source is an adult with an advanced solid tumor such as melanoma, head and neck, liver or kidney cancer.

This CDR3 reads CASSSWGGTETQYF. Written as DNA, the CDR3 is TGTGCCAGCAGCTCTTGGGGAGGGACCGAGACCCAGTACTTC. This chain joins TRBV7-2 and TRBJ2-5, with 7 bases fitting TRBD2. CDR3 length: 14 residues. V was pared by 4 bases and J by 5 bases, with 7 bases of the junction left unmatched. Germline V lookup: CDR1 SGHTA, CDR2 FQGNSA.

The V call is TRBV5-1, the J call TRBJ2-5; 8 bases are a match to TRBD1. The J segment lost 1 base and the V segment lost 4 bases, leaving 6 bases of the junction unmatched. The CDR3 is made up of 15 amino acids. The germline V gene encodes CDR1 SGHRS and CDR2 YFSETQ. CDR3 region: CASSQRTGIQETQYF. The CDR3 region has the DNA TGCGCCAGCAGCCAACGGACAGGGATCCAAGAGACCCAGTACTTC.

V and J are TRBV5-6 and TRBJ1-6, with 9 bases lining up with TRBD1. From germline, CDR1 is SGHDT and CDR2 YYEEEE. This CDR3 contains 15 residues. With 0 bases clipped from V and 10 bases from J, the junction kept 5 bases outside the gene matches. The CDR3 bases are TGTGCCAGCAGCTTGGTACAGGGGGCAGGATCACCCCTCCACTTT. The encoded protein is CASSLVQGAGSPLHF.

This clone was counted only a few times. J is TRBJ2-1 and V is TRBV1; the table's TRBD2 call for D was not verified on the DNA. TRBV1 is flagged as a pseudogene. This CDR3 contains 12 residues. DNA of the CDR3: TGCACCAGACGGACTAGCGGTTATGAGCAGTTCTTC. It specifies CTRRTSGYEQFF.

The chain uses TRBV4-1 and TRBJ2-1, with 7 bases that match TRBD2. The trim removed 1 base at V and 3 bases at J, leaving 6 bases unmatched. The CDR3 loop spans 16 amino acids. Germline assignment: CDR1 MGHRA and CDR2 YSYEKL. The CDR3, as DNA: TGCGCCAGCAGCCAAGGATGGGGGAGGGACTACAATGAGCAGTTCTTC. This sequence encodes CASSQGWGRDYNEQFF.

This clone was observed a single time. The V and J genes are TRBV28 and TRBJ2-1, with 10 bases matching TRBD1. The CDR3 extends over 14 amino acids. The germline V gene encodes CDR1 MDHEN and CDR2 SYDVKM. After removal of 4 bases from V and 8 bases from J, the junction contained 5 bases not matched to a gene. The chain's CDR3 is CASSWDRGFYEQFF. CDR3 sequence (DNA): TGTGCCAGCAGTTGGGACAGGGGTTTCTATGAGCAGTTCTTC.

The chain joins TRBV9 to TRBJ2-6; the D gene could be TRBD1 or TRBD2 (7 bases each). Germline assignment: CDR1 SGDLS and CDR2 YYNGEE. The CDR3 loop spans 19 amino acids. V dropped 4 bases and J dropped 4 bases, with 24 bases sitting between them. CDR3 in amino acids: CASSTRDPGGESGANVLTF. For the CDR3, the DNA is TGTGCCAGCAGCACAAGGGACCCAGGGGGGGAATCCGGGGCCAACGTCCTGACTTTC.

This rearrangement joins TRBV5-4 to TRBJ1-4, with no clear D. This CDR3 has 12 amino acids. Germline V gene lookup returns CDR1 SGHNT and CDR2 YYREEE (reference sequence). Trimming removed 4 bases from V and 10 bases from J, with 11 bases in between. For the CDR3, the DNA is TGTGCCAGCAGCCTCCCGGGTGGAAAACTGTTTTTT. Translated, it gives CASSLPGGKLFF. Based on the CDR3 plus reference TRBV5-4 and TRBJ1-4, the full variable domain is ETGVTQSPTHLIKTRGQQVTLRCSSQSGHNTVSWYQQALGQGPQFIFQYYREEENGRGNFPPRFSGLQFPNYSSELNVNALELDDSALYLCASSLPGGKLFFGSGTQLSVL.

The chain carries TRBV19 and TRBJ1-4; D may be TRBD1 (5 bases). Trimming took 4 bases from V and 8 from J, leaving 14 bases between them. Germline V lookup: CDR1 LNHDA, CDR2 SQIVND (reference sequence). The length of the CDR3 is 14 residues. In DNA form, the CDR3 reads TGTGCCAGTAGTACGGGGGACGTAGAGGAAAAACTGTTTTTT. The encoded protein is CASSTGDVEEKLFF.

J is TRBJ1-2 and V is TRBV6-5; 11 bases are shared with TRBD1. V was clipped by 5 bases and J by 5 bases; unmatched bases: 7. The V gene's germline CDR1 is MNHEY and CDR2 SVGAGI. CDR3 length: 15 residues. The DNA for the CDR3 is TGTGCCAGCAGTCTATCCGGGACAGGGGGATATGGCTACACCTTC. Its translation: CASSLSGTGGYGYTF.

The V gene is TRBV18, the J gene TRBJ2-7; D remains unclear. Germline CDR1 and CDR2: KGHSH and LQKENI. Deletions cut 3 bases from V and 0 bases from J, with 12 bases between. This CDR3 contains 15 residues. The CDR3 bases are TGTGCCAGCTCACCCAACCCCAGGAGCTCCTACGAGCAGTACTTC. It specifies CASSPNPRSSYEQYF.

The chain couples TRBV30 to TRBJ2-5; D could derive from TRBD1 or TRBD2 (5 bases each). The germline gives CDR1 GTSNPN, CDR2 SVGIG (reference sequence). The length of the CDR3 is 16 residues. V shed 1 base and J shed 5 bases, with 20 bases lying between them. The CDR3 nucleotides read TGTGCCTGGAGTGGAACGGGACCAACCAAATGGGAGACCCAGTACTTC. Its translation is CAWSGTGPTKWETQYF.

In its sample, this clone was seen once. The CDR3 reads CASSPRTGGNQPQHF. In DNA form, the CDR3 reads TGTGCCAGCAGTCCCCGGACAGGGGGCAATCAGCCCCAGCATTTT. V gene TRBV6-1 combines with J gene TRBJ1-5; 9 bases match TRBD1. CDR3 length equals 15 residues. With 5 bases clipped from V and 2 bases from J, the junction kept 4 bases outside the gene matches. In germline, CDR1 is MNHNS, CDR2 SASEGT.

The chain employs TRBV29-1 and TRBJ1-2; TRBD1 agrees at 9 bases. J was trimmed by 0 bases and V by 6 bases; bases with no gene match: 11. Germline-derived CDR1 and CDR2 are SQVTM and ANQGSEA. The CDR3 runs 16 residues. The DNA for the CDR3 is TGCAGCGTGCCCGGGACAGGGAATTCAGCTAACTATGGCTACACCTTC. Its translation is CSVPGTGNSANYGYTF.

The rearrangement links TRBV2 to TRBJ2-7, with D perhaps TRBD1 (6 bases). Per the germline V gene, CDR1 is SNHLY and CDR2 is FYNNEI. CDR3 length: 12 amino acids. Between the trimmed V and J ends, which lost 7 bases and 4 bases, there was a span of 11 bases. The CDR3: CASKMRGYEQYF. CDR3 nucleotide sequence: TGTGCCAGCAAAATGAGGGGGTACGAGCAGTACTTC.

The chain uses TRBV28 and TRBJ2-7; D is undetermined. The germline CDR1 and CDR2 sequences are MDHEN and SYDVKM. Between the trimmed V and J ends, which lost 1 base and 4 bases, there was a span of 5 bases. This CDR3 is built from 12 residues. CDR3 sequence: CASSLSRYEQYF. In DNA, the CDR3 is TGTGCCAGCAGTTTATCCAGGTACGAGCAGTACTTC. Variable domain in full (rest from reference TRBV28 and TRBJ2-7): DVKVTQSSRYLVKRTGEKVFLECVQDMDHENMFWYRQDPGLGLRLIYFSYDVKMKEKGDIPEGYSVSREKKERFSLILESASTNQTSMYLCASSLSRYEQYFGPGTRLTVT.

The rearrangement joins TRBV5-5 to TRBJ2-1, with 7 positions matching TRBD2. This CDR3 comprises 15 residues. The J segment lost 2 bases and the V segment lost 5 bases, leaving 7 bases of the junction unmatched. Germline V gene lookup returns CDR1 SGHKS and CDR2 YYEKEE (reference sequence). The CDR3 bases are TGTGCCAGCAGGTCCGGGGAGGGGACCTACAATGAGCAGTTCTTC. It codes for CASRSGEGTYNEQFF.

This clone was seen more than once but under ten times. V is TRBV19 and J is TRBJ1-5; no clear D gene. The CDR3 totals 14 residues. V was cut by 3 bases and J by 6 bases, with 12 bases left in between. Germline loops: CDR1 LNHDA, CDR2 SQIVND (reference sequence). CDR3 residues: CASSMRDTRQPQHF. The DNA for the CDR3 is TGTGCCAGTAGTATGCGAGACACACGTCAGCCCCAGCATTTT.

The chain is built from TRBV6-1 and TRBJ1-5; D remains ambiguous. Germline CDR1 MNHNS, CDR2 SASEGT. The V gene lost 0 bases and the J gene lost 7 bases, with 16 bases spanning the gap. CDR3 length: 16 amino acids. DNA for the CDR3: TGTGCCAGCAGTGAAGCGGCTTTTGGGGTAGCCCAGCCCCAGCATTTT. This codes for CASSEAAFGVAQPQHF.

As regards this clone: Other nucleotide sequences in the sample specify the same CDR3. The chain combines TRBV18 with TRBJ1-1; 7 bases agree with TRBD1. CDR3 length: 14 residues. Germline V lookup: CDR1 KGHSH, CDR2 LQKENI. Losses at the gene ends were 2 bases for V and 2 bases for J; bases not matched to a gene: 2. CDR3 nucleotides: TGTGCCAGCTCACCAGGGACAGCTAACACTGAAGCTTTCTTT. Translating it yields CASSPGTANTEAFF.

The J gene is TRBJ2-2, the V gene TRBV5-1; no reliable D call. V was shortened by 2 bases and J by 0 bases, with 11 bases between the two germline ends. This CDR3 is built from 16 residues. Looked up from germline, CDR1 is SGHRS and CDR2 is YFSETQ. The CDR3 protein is CASSFRGNANTGELFF. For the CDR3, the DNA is TGCGCCAGCAGCTTTAGAGGCAACGCGAACACCGGGGAGCTGTTTTTT.

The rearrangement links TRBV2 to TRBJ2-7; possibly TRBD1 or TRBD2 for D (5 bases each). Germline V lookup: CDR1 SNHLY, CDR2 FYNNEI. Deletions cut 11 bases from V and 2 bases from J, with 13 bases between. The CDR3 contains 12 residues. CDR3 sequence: CAAGTSAYEQYF. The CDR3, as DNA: TGTGCCGCTGGGACCTCCGCCTACGAGCAGTACTTC.

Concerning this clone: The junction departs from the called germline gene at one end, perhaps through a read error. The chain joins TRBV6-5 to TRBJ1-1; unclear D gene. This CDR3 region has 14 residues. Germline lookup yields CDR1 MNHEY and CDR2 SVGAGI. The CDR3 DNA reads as TGTGCCAGCAGTAAAGGACGGACGAACGCTGAAGCTTTCTTT. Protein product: CASSKGRTNAEAFF.

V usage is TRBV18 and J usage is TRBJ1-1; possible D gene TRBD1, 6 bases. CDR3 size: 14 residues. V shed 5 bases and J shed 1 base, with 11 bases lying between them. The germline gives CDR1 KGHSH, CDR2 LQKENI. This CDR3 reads CASSAGGGNTEAFF. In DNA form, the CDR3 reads TGTGCCAGCTCAGCGGGGGGCGGGAACACTGAAGCTTTCTTT.

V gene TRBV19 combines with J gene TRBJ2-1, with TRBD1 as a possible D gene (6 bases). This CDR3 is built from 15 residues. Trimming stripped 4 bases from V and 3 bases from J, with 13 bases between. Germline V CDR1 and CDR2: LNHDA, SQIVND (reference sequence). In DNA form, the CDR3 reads TGTGCCAGTAGTAGAGGGATGGGACACTACAATGAGCAGTTCTTC. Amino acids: CASSRGMGHYNEQFF. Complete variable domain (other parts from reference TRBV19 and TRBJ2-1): DGGITQSPKYLFRKEGQNVTLSCEQNLNHDAMYWYRQDPGQGLRLIYYSQIVNDFQKGDIAEGYSVSREKKESFPLTVTSAQKNPTAFYLCASSRGMGHYNEQFFGPGTRLTVL.

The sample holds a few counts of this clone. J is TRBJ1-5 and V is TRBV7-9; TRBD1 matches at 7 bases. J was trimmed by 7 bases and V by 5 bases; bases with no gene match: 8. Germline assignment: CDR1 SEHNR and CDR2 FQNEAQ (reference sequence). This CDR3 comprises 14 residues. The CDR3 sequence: CASSKQGSRQPQHF. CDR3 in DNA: TGTGCCAGCAGCAAACAGGGGTCGCGGCAGCCCCAGCATTTT.

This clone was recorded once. CDR3 coding DNA: TGCGCCAGCAGCCAAGATAGCGGGAGGGCCGCTGGGGCCAACGTCCTGACTTTC. As protein: CASSQDSGRAAGANVLTF. The chain recombines TRBV4-1 with TRBJ2-6; 11 bases line up with TRBD2. Unmatched junction bases numbered 3, after V lost 0 bases and J lost 2 bases. This CDR3 has 18 residues. The germline V gene encodes CDR1 MGHRA and CDR2 YSYEKL.

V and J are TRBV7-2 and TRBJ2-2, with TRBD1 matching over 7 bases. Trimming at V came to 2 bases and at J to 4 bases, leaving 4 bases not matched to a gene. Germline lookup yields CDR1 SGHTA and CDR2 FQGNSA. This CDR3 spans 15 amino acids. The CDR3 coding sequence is TGTGCCAGCAGCTTATTAAACAGGGGCACCGGGGAGCTGTTTTTT. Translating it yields CASSLLNRGTGELFF.

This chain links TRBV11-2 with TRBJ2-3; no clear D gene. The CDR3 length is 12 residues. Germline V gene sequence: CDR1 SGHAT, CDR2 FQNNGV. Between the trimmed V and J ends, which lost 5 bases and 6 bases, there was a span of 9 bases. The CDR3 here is CASSPSKDTQYF. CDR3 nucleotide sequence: TGTGCCAGCAGCCCTTCTAAGGATACGCAGTATTTT.

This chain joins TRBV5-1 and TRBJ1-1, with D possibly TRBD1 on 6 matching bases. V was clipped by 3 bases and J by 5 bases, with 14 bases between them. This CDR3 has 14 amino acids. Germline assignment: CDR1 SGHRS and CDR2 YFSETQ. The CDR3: CASSSARGETEAFF. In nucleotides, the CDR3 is TGCGCCAGCAGCTCAGCCAGGGGAGAGACTGAAGCTTTCTTT. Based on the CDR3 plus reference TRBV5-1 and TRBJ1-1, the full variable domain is KAGVTQTPRYLIKTRGQQVTLSCSPISGHRSVSWYQQTPGQGLQFLFEYFSETQRNKGNFPGRFSGRQFSNSRSEMNVSTLELGDSALYLCASSSARGETEAFFGQGTRLTVV.

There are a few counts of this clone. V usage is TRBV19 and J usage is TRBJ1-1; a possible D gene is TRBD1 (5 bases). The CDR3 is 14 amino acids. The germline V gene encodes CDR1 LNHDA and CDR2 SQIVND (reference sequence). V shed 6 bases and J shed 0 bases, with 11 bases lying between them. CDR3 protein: CASRARGLNTEAFF. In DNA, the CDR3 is TGTGCCAGTAGGGCTAGGGGTTTGAACACTGAAGCTTTCTTT.

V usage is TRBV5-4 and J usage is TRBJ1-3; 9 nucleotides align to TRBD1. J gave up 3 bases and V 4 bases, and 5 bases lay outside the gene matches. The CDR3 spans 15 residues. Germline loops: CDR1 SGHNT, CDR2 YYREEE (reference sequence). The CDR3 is CASSKGQGFGNTIYF. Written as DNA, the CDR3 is TGTGCCAGCAGCAAGGGACAGGGTTTTGGAAACACCATATATTTT.